This T cell receptor (beta chain) was sequenced for a study of beta chain features in type 1 diabetes. Findings of the study overall: Among all four CD4+ subsets, Type 1 diabetes patients had TCRB CDR3s that were moderately but significantly shorter. Equally in patients and controls, PCR might preferentially amplify shorter templates. Researchers cautioned that cDNA sequencing could over-represent cells with high TCR expression.

Sequenced material consisted of expressed TCRB transcripts (all of the isolated RNA was reverse transcribed). The protocol was immunoSEQ multiplex PCR, while the TCRdb copy is restricted to in-frame clones and leaves out a portion. The table has under 200,000 clones, 10% seen once. This clone was seen a handful of times. Its antigen remains unidentified. This sample includes further DNA sequences coding for the same CDR3. A heparinised blood draw that averaged about 116 mL was obtained once from each donor. The origin of this receptor is a man aged 25 to 45 with type 1 diabetes. The sequenced sample consisted of central memory CD4+ T cells from blood.

DNA of the CDR3: TGTGCCAGCTCACCCGGACTAGCCGACGAGCAGTACTTC. It translates to CASSPGLADEQYF. The gene calls are TRBV18 and TRBJ2-7; TRBD2 matches 8 bases. This CDR3 region has 13 residues. Per the germline V gene, CDR1 is KGHSH and CDR2 is LQKENI. J gave up 5 bases and V 3 bases, and 3 bases lay outside the gene matches.